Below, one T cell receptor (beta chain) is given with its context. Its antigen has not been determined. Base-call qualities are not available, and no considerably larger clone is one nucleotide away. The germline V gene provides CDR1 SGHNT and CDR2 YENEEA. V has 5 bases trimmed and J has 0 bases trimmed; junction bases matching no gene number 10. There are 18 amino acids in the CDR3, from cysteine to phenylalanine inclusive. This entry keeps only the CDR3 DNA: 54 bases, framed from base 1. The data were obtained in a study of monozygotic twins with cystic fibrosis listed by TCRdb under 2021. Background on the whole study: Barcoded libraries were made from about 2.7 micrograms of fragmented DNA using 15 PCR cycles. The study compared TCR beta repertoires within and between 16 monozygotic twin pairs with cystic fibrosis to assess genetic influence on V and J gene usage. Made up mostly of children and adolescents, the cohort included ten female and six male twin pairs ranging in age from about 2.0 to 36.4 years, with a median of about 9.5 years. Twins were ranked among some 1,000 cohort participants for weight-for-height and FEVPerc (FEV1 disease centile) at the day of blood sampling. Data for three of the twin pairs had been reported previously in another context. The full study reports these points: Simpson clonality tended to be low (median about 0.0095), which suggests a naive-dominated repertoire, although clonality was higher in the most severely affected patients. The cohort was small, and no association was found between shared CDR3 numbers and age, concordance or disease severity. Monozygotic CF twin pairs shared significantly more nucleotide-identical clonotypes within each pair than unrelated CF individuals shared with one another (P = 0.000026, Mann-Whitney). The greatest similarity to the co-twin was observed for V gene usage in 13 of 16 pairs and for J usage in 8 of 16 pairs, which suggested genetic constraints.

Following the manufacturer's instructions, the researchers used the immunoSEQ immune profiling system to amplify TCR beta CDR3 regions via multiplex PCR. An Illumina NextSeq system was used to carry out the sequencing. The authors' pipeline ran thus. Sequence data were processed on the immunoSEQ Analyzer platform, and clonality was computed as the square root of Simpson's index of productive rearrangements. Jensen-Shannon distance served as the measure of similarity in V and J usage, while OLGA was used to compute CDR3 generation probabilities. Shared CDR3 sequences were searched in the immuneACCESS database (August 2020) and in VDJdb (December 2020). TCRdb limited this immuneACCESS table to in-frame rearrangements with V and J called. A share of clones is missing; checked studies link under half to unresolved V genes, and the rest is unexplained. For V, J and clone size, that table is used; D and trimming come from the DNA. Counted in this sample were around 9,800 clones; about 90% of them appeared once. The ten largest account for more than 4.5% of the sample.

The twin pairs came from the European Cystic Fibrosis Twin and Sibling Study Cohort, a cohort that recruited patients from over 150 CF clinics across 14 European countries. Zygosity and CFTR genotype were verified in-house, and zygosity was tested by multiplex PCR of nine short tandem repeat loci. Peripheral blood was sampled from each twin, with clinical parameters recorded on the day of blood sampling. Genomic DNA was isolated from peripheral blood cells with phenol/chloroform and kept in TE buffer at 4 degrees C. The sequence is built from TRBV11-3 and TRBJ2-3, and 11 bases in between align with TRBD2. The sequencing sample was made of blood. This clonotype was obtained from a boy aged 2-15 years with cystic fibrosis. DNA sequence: TGTGCCAGCAGCCCAGTGGGACTAGCGGACCCCAGCACAGATACGCAGTATTTT. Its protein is CASSPVGLADPSTDTQYF.